The source of this T cell receptor beta chain is a study of T cells in Graves' hyperthyroidism and ophthalmopathy. This clonotype was recorded many times. What it binds is not known. Whole-study results and caveats: Model-based prediction identified ophthalmopathy a median roughly 6.1 months prior to its onset.

RNA transcripts served as the template for amplifying TCR beta CDR3 regions. In the first-round RT-PCR of the TCR CDR3, the HTBI primer set was used. Via MiXCR, TCRdb re-called the multiplex PCR reads, giving one row per CDR3 protein. The repertoire has 460,000 or so distinct CDR3 sequences, around 15% of them found once; the top ten carry about 17%. If no ophthalmopathy progression occurred within 18 months, Graves' hyperthyroidism was stable. With a duration under 2 months, the hyperthyroidism was newly diagnosed in patients aged 18 to 65. CDR1 and CDR2 from the germline V gene are SGDLS and YYNGEE. The CDR3 spans 15 residues. The V end lost 4 bases, the J end lost 1 base, and 14 bases lay between the germline ends.

The chain is built from TRBV9 and TRBJ2-5; maybe TRBD2 (6 bases). The sequenced material came from blood. This clonotype was obtained from a young woman with Graves' hyperthyroidism. CDR3 nucleotides: TGTGCCAGCAGCCGCGCTAGCGCACCCCAAGAGACCCAGTACTTC. Its protein is CASSRASAPQETQYF.